This section outlines one T cell receptor (beta chain) sequence together with its context. J gave up 6 bases and V 5 bases, and 5 bases lay outside the gene matches. This CDR3 is 13 amino acids long. Germline CDR1 is LNHDA and CDR2 is SQIVND (reference sequence). The data originate from a study of blood T cell repertoires in COVID-19. The authors' processing: For nucleated cells, counts were estimated from reference gene primer amplification. The table came from immunoSEQ multiplex PCR; TCRdb's copy has only in-frame clones and leaves some out. The DNA gave D and trimming, while V, J and clone size come from that table. The sample holds about 440,000 clones, around nine tenths seen once.

The TCR sequence derives from a woman aged 18-35 years with acute COVID-19. The specimen was PBMCs or T cells enriched from blood (not recorded which). The chain links TRBV19 to TRBJ2-7; TRBD1 matches 9 bases. The CDR3 DNA sequence: TGTGCCAGTAGTCGGGACAGGGACATCGAGCAGTACTTC. Translation: CASSRDRDIEQYF.